The TCR beta chain under discussion was sequenced for a study of cytomegalovirus exposure and HLA in healthy donors. PCR involved 60 Vbeta and 13 Jbeta primers. Profiled with immunoSEQ multiplex PCR; TCRdb holds only in-frame clones, not every one. Counted here are approximately 130,000 clones, about 86% occurring once; the ten biggest clones make up around 0.7%. This clonotype originated in a man aged 18 to 29 in good health and CMV-seronegative. Sequenced input: PBMCs.

CDR3 DNA: TGTGCCAGCTCACCATCGGAGGAAAAACTGTTTTTT. Residues: CASSPSEEKLFF. V usage is TRBV18 and J usage is TRBJ1-4; D is uncertain. The CDR3 totals 12 residues. Trimming cost V 2 bases and J 8 bases, with 6 bases left between them. The V gene's germline CDR1 is KGHSH and CDR2 LQKENI.